Below are 17 T cell receptor beta chains sequenced from a single sample in a study of PD-1 blockade in classical Hodgkin lymphoma. This table comes from immunoSEQ multiplex PCR, and its TCRdb copy is limited to in-frame clones, with some not included. The sample consists of about 18,000 clones, about 76% of them appearing once. The patients all showed relapse after autologous stem cell transplantation, while their brentuximab vedotin exposure varied. The specimen was peripheral blood mononuclear cells (PBMCs), collected before the second cycle of nivolumab. The receptors originated from a human donor with classical Hodgkin lymphoma.

This clone was observed a handful of times. The chain recombines TRBV19 with TRBJ1-5, with 9 positions matching TRBD1. V was pared by 6 bases and J by 5 bases, with 8 bases of the junction left unmatched. The CDR3 covers 15 residues. CDR1 is LNHDA, CDR2 SQIVND, per germline (reference sequence). CDR3 sequence reads: CASSDRGAYDQPQHF. The CDR3 region has the DNA TGTGCCAGTAGCGACAGGGGGGCGTACGATCAGCCCCAGCATTTT.

The V call is TRBV29-1, the J call TRBJ2-1; 8 nucleotides agree with TRBD1. In germline, CDR1 is SQVTM, CDR2 ANQGSEA. Germline trimming cut 4 bases from V and 9 bases from J; bases unmatched to any gene: 5. This CDR3 is 12 amino acids long. The CDR3 sequence: CSVVQGAGEQFF. The DNA of the CDR3 is TGCAGCGTTGTGCAGGGGGCGGGTGAGCAGTTCTTC.

The rearrangement joins TRBV7-9 to TRBJ1-1; TRBD1 agrees at 8 bases. V trimming: 5 bases; J trimming: 1 base; junction bases outside the gene matches: 6. Per the germline V gene, CDR1 is SEHNR and CDR2 is FQNEAQ (reference sequence). The CDR3 extends over 15 amino acids. CDR3 sequence reads: CASSQTGAGNTEAFF. The CDR3 DNA follows: TGTGCCAGCAGCCAGACAGGGGCGGGGAACACTGAAGCTTTCTTT.

The rearrangement joins TRBV7-8 to TRBJ2-5; D is unresolved. The CDR3 has 14 residues. Germline V gene data show CDR1 as SGHVS and CDR2 as FQNEAQ. Trimming took 5 bases from V and 5 from J, leaving 15 bases between them. In DNA form, the CDR3 reads TGTGCCAGCAGCGCTGGAGTAGTTTGGGAGACCCAGTACTTC. Translation gives CASSAGVVWETQYF.

This rearrangement joins TRBV9 to TRBJ2-5; 8 positions agree with TRBD1. This CDR3 contains 15 residues. Germline lookup yields CDR1 SGDLS and CDR2 YYNGEE. Unmatched junction bases numbered 4, after V lost 3 bases and J lost 0 bases. CDR3 in DNA: TGTGCCAGCAGCGAGGGACAGGCCAACCAAGAGACCCAGTACTTC. This translates into CASSEGQANQETQYF.

This chain uses TRBV7-8 with TRBJ2-3; D call uncertain. Germline values: CDR1 SGHVS, CDR2 FQNEAQ. The CDR3 runs to 12 residues. Trimming removed 5 bases at V and 4 bases at J, with 7 bases between. The CDR3 DNA sequence: TGTGCCAGCAGCGTGACACCAGATACGCAGTATTTT. Protein sequence: CASSVTPDTQYF.

V usage is TRBV7-8 and J usage is TRBJ2-7, with 7 bases aligning to TRBD1. The V gene end was trimmed by 3 bases and the J gene end by 4 bases; junction bases not matched to a gene: 6. The CDR3 has 14 residues. CDR1 SGHVS and CDR2 FQNEAQ come from the germline V gene. The CDR3 sequence is CASSFGTARYEQYF. CDR3 sequence (DNA): TGTGCCAGCAGCTTCGGGACAGCTCGTTACGAGCAGTACTTC.

The genes are TRBV7-9 and TRBJ2-1; the match to TRBD2 covers 11 bases. Per germline, CDR1 SEHNR and CDR2 FQNEAQ (reference sequence). V shed 4 bases, J shed 8 bases, and the junction held 7 bases outside the gene matches. This CDR3 spans 15 amino acids. This CDR3 is CASSSLAGGPDEQFF. DNA of the CDR3: TGTGCCAGCAGCTCGTTAGCGGGAGGGCCCGATGAGCAGTTCTTC.

In this sample, this clone turned up a few times. This rearrangement joins TRBV5-1 to TRBJ2-2; TRBD1 matches 9 bases. The CDR3 loop spans 14 amino acids. The V gene's germline CDR1 is SGHRS and CDR2 YFSETQ. V shed 6 bases and J 3 bases; nucleotides not matched to a gene: 3. This chain's CDR3 is CASTRTGDTGELFF. The CDR3 DNA follows: TGCGCCAGCACCAGGACAGGGGACACCGGGGAGCTGTTTTTT.

The chain joins TRBV7-9 to TRBJ1-1, with 7 bases that match TRBD1. The germline V gene encodes CDR1 SEHNR and CDR2 FQNEAQ (reference sequence). This CDR3 region has 14 residues. J lost 4 bases, V lost 5 bases, and 7 bases had no gene match. In DNA form, the CDR3 reads TGTGCCAGCAGCGAAAACAGGGGTTTCACTGAAGCTTTCTTT. It codes for CASSENRGFTEAFF.

V and J are TRBV7-6 and TRBJ2-7; D is uncertain. The ends were cut back, 1 base at V and 5 bases at J, with 3 bases in the middle. The CDR3 spans 11 residues. The germline V gene encodes CDR1 SGHVS and CDR2 FNYEAQ. In nucleotides, the CDR3 is TGTGCCAGCAGCTTAGGGGACGAGCAGTACTTC. It is translated as CASSLGDEQYF.

The chain combines TRBV10-2 with TRBJ2-7; unclear D gene. The CDR3 runs 10 residues. Trimming left V 6 bases short and J 0 bases short, with 0 bases between. Germline values: CDR1 WSHSY, CDR2 SAAADI. The DNA for the CDR3 is TGCGCCAGCAGCTCCTACGAGCAGTACTTC. Its translation: CASSSYEQYF.

The chain links TRBV5-1 to TRBJ2-7, with D maybe TRBD2 (6 bases). Per the germline V gene, CDR1 is SGHRS and CDR2 is YFSETQ. V gave up 2 bases and J gave up 7 bases, with 13 bases separating them. This CDR3 is 13 amino acids long. CDR3 amino acids: CASSFGGQGEQYF. CDR3 sequence (DNA): TGCGCCAGCAGCTTCGGAGGGCAAGGTGAGCAGTACTTC. Variable domain in full (rest from reference TRBV5-1 and TRBJ2-7): KAGVTQTPRYLIKTRGQQVTLSCSPISGHRSVSWYQQTPGQGLQFLFEYFSETQRNKGNFPGRFSGRQFSNSRSEMNVSTLELGDSALYLCASSFGGQGEQYFGPGTRLTVT.

V usage is TRBV6-6 and J usage is TRBJ1-1; D is possibly TRBD1 (6 bases). Trimming left V 7 bases short and J 10 bases short, with 19 bases between. The CDR3 runs to 13 residues. Germline V lookup: CDR1 MNHNY, CDR2 SVGAGI (reference sequence). Here the CDR3 DNA reads TGTGCCAGCACCCACGGCGGGGGCGGGAGAGCTTTCTTT. This gives the protein CASTHGGGGRAFF.

The chain combines TRBV5-4 with TRBJ2-1; 10 bases match TRBD1. Losses at the gene ends were 0 bases for V and 3 bases for J; bases not matched to a gene: 0. CDR1 is SGHNT and CDR2 is YYREEE in the germline V gene (reference sequence). The CDR3 is made up of 15 amino acids. The CDR3 DNA is TGTGCCAGCAGCTTGGGGACAGGGGGCTACAATGAGCAGTTCTTC. It is translated as CASSLGTGGYNEQFF.

In this sample, this clone turned up a few times. The gene calls are TRBV6-5 and TRBJ2-7; D not resolved. The CDR3 contains 11 residues. Germline CDR1 MNHEY, CDR2 SVGAGI. V was clipped by 6 bases and J by 3 bases, with 6 bases between them. The CDR3 reads CASSRHYEQYF. In DNA form, the CDR3 reads TGTGCCAGCAGCCGCCACTACGAGCAGTACTTC.

The CDR3 coding sequence is TGTGCCAGTAGTATGGTACAGGGGAGCAATCAGCCCCAGCATTTT. It is translated as CASSMVQGSNQPQHF. The chain has TRBV19 and TRBJ1-5, with 7 bases that match TRBD1. The CDR3 spans 15 residues. With 3 bases clipped from V and 1 base from J, the junction kept 3 bases outside the gene matches. CDR1 is LNHDA, CDR2 SQIVND, per germline (reference sequence).